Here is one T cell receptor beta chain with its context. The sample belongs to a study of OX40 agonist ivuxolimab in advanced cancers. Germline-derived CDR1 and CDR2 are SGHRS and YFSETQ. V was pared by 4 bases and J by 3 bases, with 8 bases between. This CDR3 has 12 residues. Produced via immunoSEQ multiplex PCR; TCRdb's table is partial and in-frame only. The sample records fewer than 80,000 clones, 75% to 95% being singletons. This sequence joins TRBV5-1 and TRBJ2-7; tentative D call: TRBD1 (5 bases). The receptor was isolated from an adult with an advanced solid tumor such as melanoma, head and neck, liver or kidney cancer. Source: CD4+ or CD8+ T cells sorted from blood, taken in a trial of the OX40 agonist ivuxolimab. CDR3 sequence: CASSGAFYEQYF. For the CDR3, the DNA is TGCGCCAGCAGCGGGGCCTTCTACGAGCAGTACTTC.